The 2 T cell receptor beta chains below were found in one sample sequenced in a study of blood T cell repertoires in COVID-19. Profiling relied on immunoSEQ multiplex PCR, and the TCRdb table lists in-frame clones only, not all of them. The sample yields about 250,000 clones, 65% to 90% seen once. Sequences were obtained from PBMCs or T cells enriched from blood (not recorded which). The source of these receptors is a man aged 40-50 years who had recovered from COVID-19.

In this sample, this clone turned up once. The rearrangement joins TRBV5-1 to TRBJ1-1; the D gene is possibly TRBD1 (5 bases). Germline V gene sequence: CDR1 SGHRS, CDR2 YFSETQ. Trimming left V 0 bases short and J 1 base short, with 10 bases between. CDR3 length equals 15 residues. CDR3 DNA sequence: TGCGCCAGCAGCTTGGAAATAGGACAGAACACTGAAGCTTTCTTT. This codes for CASSLEIGQNTEAFF.

The chain has TRBV7-8 and TRBJ2-7; D is possibly TRBD1 (6 bases). The CDR3 spans 15 residues. Germline CDR1 reads SGHVS; CDR2 reads FQNEAQ. The V end was cut by 5 bases, the J end by 0 bases, with 14 bases between. The CDR3 nucleotides read TGTGCCAGCAGCCAAAACAGGGCGAGCTCCTACGAGCAGTACTTC. Amino acid sequence: CASSQNRASSYEQYF.